The sequence of this T cell receptor beta chain was determined in a study of tumor-infiltrating lymphocytes in primary liver carcinoma. Notes on this clonotype: The junction departs from the called germline gene at one end, perhaps through a read error.

This CDR3 is built from 14 residues. The germline V gene has CDR1 ENHRY and CDR2 SYGVKD. RNA and DNA were co-extracted from 20-30 mg of unsorted bulk tissue. Through surgical resection, the patients' primary liver carcinoma was treated. From around 0.5 ug total RNA, TCR beta cDNA was generated with a primer in the constant region. Three rounds of nested multiplex PCR with slightly modified ARM-PCR produced TCR beta libraries. PCR rounds one and two used TRBV1-TRBV30 forward primers with a C-beta reverse primer for approximately 11 cycles each. MiXCR, run by TCRdb on the multiplex PCR reads, gives a single entry per CDR3 protein. The table has tens of thousands of distinct CDR3 sequences, under 75% seen once; the top ten hold about 26%.

The chain has TRBV10-3 and TRBJ2-3; 8 positions match TRBD2. This TCR derives from a middle-aged man with primary liver carcinoma and hepatitis B virus infection. The sample consisted of tumor-adjacent normal liver tissue. CDR3 loop: CAISDIAGSDTQYF. CDR3 bases: TGTGCCATCAGTGACATAGCGGGATCAGATACACAGTATTTT.